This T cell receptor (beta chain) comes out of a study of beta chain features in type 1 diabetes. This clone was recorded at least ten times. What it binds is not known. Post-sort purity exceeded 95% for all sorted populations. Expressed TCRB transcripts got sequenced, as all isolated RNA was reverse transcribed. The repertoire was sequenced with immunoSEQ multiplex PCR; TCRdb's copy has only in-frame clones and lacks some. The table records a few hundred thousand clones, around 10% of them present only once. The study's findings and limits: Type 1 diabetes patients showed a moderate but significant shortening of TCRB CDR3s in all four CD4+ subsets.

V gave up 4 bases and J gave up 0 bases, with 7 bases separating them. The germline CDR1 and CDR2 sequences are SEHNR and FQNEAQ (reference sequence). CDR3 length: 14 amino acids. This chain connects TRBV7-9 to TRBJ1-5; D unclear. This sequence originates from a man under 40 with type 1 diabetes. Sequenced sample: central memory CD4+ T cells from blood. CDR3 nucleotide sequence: TGTGCCAGCAGCTCTGCGTATAGCAATCAGCCCCAGCATTTT. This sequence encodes CASSSAYSNQPQHF. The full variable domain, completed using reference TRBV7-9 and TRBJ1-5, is DTGVSQNPRHKITKRGQNVTFRCDPISEHNRLYWYRQTLGQGPEFLTYFQNEAQLEKSRLLSDRFSAERPKGSFSTLEIQRTEQGDSAMYLCASSSAYSNQPQHFGDGTRLSIL.